What follows is one T cell receptor (beta chain) and its context. Its antigen is not known. PCR primers comprised 60 Vbeta and 13 Jbeta primers. Measured with immunoSEQ multiplex PCR; TCRdb has only the in-frame clones, and not every one. The sample's table shows roughly 100,000 clones. These data belong to a study of cytomegalovirus exposure and HLA in healthy donors. Overall study results and limits: Donors were assumed by presence/absence analyses to have roughly uniform sequencing depth. Rarity marked most TCR sequences, yet some public TCRs occurred in many donors. Among TCR beta chains of equal frequency, HLA-associated ones were more clonally expanded in a later analysis.

The sample comprised PBMCs. This clonotype originated in a man in his forties in good health and CMV-seronegative.

DNA for the CDR3: TGTGCCAGCAGTGCGTTTGGGACAGGGGCCTCCTACGAGCAGTACTTC. Its translation is CASSAFGTGASYEQYF. The chain uses TRBV2 and TRBJ2-7; 10 positions match TRBD1. Unmatched junction bases numbered 6, after V lost 4 bases and J lost 0 bases. The germline CDR1 and CDR2 sequences are SNHLY and FYNNEI. CDR3 length equals 16 residues.